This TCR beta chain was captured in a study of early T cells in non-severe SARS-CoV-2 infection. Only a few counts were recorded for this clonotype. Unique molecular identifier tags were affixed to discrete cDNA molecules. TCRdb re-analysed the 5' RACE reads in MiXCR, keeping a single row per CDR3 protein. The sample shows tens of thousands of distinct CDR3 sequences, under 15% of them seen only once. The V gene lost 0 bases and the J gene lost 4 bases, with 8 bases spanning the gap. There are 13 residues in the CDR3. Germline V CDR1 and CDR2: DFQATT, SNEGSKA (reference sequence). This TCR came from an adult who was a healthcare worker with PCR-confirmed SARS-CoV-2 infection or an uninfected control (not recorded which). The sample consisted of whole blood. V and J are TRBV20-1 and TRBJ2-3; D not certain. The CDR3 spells CSARDFEADTQYF. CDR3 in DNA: TGCAGTGCTAGAGATTTTGAGGCAGATACGCAGTATTTT.